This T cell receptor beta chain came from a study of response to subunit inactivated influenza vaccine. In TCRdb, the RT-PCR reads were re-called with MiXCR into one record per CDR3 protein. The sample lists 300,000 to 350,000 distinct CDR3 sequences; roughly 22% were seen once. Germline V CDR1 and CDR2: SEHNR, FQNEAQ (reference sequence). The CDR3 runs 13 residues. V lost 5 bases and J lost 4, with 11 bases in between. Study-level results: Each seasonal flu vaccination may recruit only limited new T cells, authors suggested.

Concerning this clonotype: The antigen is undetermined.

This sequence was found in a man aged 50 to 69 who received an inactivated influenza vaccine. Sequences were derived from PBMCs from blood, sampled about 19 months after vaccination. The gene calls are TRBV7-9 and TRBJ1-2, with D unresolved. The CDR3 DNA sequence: TGTGCCAGCAGCGCAATCCTTGGCTATGGCTACACCTTC. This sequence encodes CASSAILGYGYTF.